Listed here are 23 T cell receptor beta chains from one sample, sequenced in a study of T cell changes during pregnancy in multiple sclerosis. Only in-frame clones appear in the TCRdb table, and some are missing; sequencing was by immunoSEQ multiplex PCR. The top ten hold 5.5% to 6.5% of the sample, which has over 40,000 clones, 88% seen once. The source material was CD8+ T cells from peripheral blood mononuclear cells, sampled after pregnancy. Source of these receptors: a female donor in good health, enrolled as a control in a pregnancy study.

V usage is TRBV7-6 and J usage is TRBJ2-3; 8 positions agree with TRBD2. CDR3 size: 15 residues. Germline values: CDR1 SGHVS, CDR2 FNYEAQ. J was trimmed by 2 bases and V by 3 bases; bases with no gene match: 4. CDR3 residues: CASSLGGGFTDTQYF. CDR3 DNA: TGTGCCAGCAGCTTGGGCGGGGGGTTCACAGATACGCAGTATTTT.

V usage is TRBV5-8 and J usage is TRBJ2-7; 7 nucleotides match TRBD1. Germline assignment: CDR1 SGHTS and CDR2 YDEGEE. Trimming at V came to 4 bases and at J to 2 bases, leaving 9 bases not matched to a gene. The CDR3 is 15 amino acids. This chain's CDR3 is CASSPGQIPTYEQYF. CDR3 sequence (DNA): TGTGCCAGCAGCCCGGGACAGATCCCTACCTACGAGCAGTACTTC.

The V call is TRBV7-9, the J call TRBJ2-1; 7 bases line up with TRBD1. The CDR3 is made up of 15 amino acids. In germline, CDR1 is SEHNR, CDR2 FQNEAQ (reference sequence). The V segment lost 0 bases and the J segment 2 bases; nucleotides outside the gene matches: 1. The CDR3 is CASSLAGQAYNEQFF. CDR3 bases: TGTGCCAGCAGCTTAGCAGGACAGGCCTACAATGAGCAGTTCTTC.

The genes are TRBV6-5 and TRBJ2-5; TRBD2 matches at 8 bases. The V and J ends lost 6 bases and 3 bases, in that order; junction bases with no gene match: 12. CDR3 length: 16 residues. The V gene's germline CDR1 is MNHEY and CDR2 SVGAGI. Here the CDR3 reads CASSYGTGLDKETQYF. As DNA, the CDR3 is TGTGCCAGCAGCTACGGGACGGGACTAGACAAAGAGACCCAGTACTTC.

V and J are TRBV29-1 and TRBJ1-1, with a weak D call TRBD1 (5 bases). The V end was cut by 4 bases, the J end by 11 bases, with 20 bases between. The germline V gene has CDR1 SQVTM and CDR2 ANQGSEA. This CDR3 spans 13 amino acids. CDR3 DNA: TGCAGCGTTGCCCTCGACTGGGGCCTGAGGGCTTTCTTT. It encodes CSVALDWGLRAFF.

The chain's CDR3 is CASSLRRDRGHSPLHF. In nucleotides, the CDR3 is TGTGCCAGCAGCTTAAGGCGGGACAGGGGACATTCACCCCTCCACTTT. V gene TRBV7-6 combines with J gene TRBJ1-6; 10 positions match TRBD1. From germline, CDR1 is SGHVS and CDR2 FNYEAQ. Losses at the gene ends were 2 bases for V and 8 bases for J; bases not matched to a gene: 6. CDR3 length equals 16 residues.

The CDR3 is CASSQFRDRNTEAFF. The CDR3 coding sequence is TGCGCCAGCAGCCAATTCCGGGACAGGAACACTGAAGCTTTCTTT. The chain uses TRBV4-3 and TRBJ1-1; 7 bases line up with TRBD1. CDR1 and CDR2 from the germline V gene are LGHNA and YSLEER. This CDR3 is 15 amino acids long. J lost 1 base, V lost 2 bases, and 4 bases had no gene match.

The chain uses TRBV19 and TRBJ2-1, with a weak D call TRBD2 (5 bases). This CDR3 spans 15 amino acids. The V gene's germline CDR1 is LNHDA and CDR2 SQIVND (reference sequence). The ends were cut back, 3 bases at V and 4 bases at J, with 13 bases in the middle. The CDR3 DNA reads TGTGCCAGTAGTATGAGGGCGGGCCTATACAATGAGCAGTTCTTC. Translating it yields CASSMRAGLYNEQFF.

The chain employs TRBV4-3 and TRBJ1-2, with D tentatively TRBD1 (5 bases). Per the germline V gene, CDR1 is LGHNA and CDR2 is YSLEER. Trimming cost V 8 bases and J 0 bases, with 22 bases left between them. The CDR3 loop spans 17 amino acids. The chain's CDR3 is CASAQAHSGDANYGYTF. DNA for the CDR3: TGCGCCAGCGCACAGGCCCATTCGGGGGACGCTAACTATGGCTACACCTTC.

The V gene is TRBV27, the J gene TRBJ2-3; TRBD2 aligns across 10 bases. Trimming took 3 bases from V and 6 from J; bases not matched to a gene: 3. The CDR3 spans 14 residues. From germline, CDR1 is MNHEY and CDR2 SMNVEV (reference sequence). The CDR3 reads CASSFEAGGDTQYF. The DNA of the CDR3 is TGTGCCAGCAGTTTTGAAGCGGGGGGGGATACGCAGTATTTT.

The chain recombines TRBV10-3 with TRBJ2-3, with D unresolved. Trimming took 6 bases from V and 0 from J, leaving 10 bases between them. The CDR3 spans 14 residues. Germline lookup yields CDR1 ENHRY and CDR2 SYGVKD. This CDR3 reads CAIRRHPSTDTQYF. The CDR3 nucleotides read TGTGCCATCAGGCGACACCCTAGCACAGATACGCAGTATTTT.

CDR3 nucleotides: TGTGCCAGCAGCAAGATACAGAATTCTAACTATGGCTACACCTTC. Its protein product is CASSKIQNSNYGYTF. The rearrangement links TRBV11-2 to TRBJ1-2; D remains ambiguous. The V end was cut by 5 bases, the J end by 0 bases, with 13 bases between. The CDR3 has 15 residues. Germline assignment: CDR1 SGHAT and CDR2 FQNNGV.

V usage is TRBV4-3 and J usage is TRBJ2-7; 8 positions agree with TRBD1. J was trimmed by 4 bases and V by 0 bases; bases with no gene match: 8. CDR1 is LGHNA, CDR2 YSLEER, per germline. The CDR3 has 16 amino acids. The CDR3 spells CASSQDVDREVYEQYF. DNA for the CDR3: TGCGCCAGCAGCCAAGATGTGGACAGGGAGGTTTACGAGCAGTACTTC.

The V gene is TRBV30, the J gene TRBJ1-1; D is ambiguous. The germline gives CDR1 GTSNPN, CDR2 SVGIG (reference sequence). V was trimmed by 3 bases and J by 0 bases, leaving 5 bases between them. This CDR3 is built from 12 residues. The CDR3 sequence is CAWSPLNTEAFF. CDR3 in DNA: TGTGCCTGGAGCCCTCTGAACACTGAAGCTTTCTTT.

The genes are TRBV4-3 and TRBJ1-4, with a tentative D call TRBD1 (5 bases). Deletions cut 0 bases from V and 8 bases from J, with 16 bases between. The CDR3 has 16 amino acids. Germline V gene lookup returns CDR1 LGHNA and CDR2 YSLEER. The CDR3 protein is CASSQDRGETGEKLFF. The CDR3 coding sequence is TGCGCCAGCAGCCAAGATCGGGGGGAAACGGGGGAAAAACTGTTTTTT.

This clone has only a few counts. J is TRBJ1-1 and V is TRBV10-3; 7 nucleotides agree with TRBD1. Germline CDR1 reads ENHRY; CDR2 reads SYGVKD. The CDR3 covers 13 residues. J gave up 1 base and V 6 bases, and 2 bases lay outside the gene matches. DNA for the CDR3: TGTGCCATCAGCGGACAGGCGAACACTGAAGCTTTCTTT. Amino acid sequence: CAISGQANTEAFF.

As concerns this clone: The same CDR3 is also encoded by other DNA sequences in this sample. The chain links TRBV4-3 to TRBJ1-3; D gene ambiguous. Germline loops: CDR1 LGHNA, CDR2 YSLEER. V lost 1 base, J lost 0 bases, and 13 bases lay in between. The CDR3 is 17 amino acids. The CDR3 protein is CASSQGEGIYSGNTIYF. CDR3 nucleotide sequence: TGCGCCAGCAGCCAAGGGGAGGGAATCTACTCTGGAAACACCATATATTTT.

V and J are TRBV29-1 and TRBJ2-7; tentatively, D is TRBD2 (6 bases). CDR1 SQVTM and CDR2 ANQGSEA come from the germline V gene. V dropped 2 bases and J dropped 2 bases, with 10 bases sitting between them. The CDR3 length is 13 residues. This chain's CDR3 is CSVEFPGAYEQYF. DNA for the CDR3: TGCAGCGTTGAATTCCCGGGGGCCTACGAGCAGTACTTC.

The chain carries TRBV7-9 and TRBJ1-5; D is possibly TRBD1 (6 bases). The CDR3 spans 14 residues. Germline values: CDR1 SEHNR, CDR2 FQNEAQ (reference sequence). V lost 5 bases and J 6 bases, leaving 14 bases between the germline ends. CDR3 residues: CASSPGGGGQPQHF. CDR3 DNA: TGTGCCAGCAGCCCGGGAGGAGGGGGTCAGCCCCAGCATTTT.

The chain recombines TRBV14 with TRBJ1-1; D is unclear. The CDR3 has 13 residues. V was pared by 8 bases and J by 4 bases, with 14 bases between. From germline, CDR1 is SGHDN and CDR2 FVKESK. This CDR3 is CASAVAGVTEAFF. The CDR3 nucleotides are TGTGCCAGCGCCGTGGCGGGCGTCACTGAAGCTTTCTTT.

The chain joins TRBV5-6 to TRBJ1-1; maybe TRBD1 (5 bases). Germline CDR1 is SGHDT and CDR2 is YYEEEE. The CDR3 sequence is 15 residues long. Trimming took off 0 bases at V and 4 bases at J, with 13 bases between the two ends. CDR3: CASSLAWGEGTEAFF. As DNA, the CDR3 is TGTGCCAGCAGCTTGGCCTGGGGGGAGGGCACTGAAGCTTTCTTT.

This chain connects TRBV6-9 to TRBJ2-6; unclear D gene. Germline V gene data show CDR1 as MNHGY and CDR2 as SVAAGI. This CDR3 contains 18 residues. Between the trimmed V and J ends, which lost 5 bases and 5 bases, there was a span of 22 bases. The CDR3 spells CASSNVFLRQSRANVLTF. The CDR3 region has the DNA TGTGCCAGCAGTAACGTCTTCTTACGACAAAGTCGGGCCAACGTCCTGACTTTC.

The chain uses TRBV5-1 and TRBJ1-2; 11 nucleotides agree with TRBD1. Germline V gene data show CDR1 as SGHRS and CDR2 as YFSETQ. The CDR3 is 13 residues long. The trim removed 5 bases at V and 6 bases at J, leaving 3 bases unmatched. CDR3 sequence (DNA): TGCGCCAGCAGACAGGACAGGGGGCATGGCTACACCTTC. This codes for CASRQDRGHGYTF. Full variable domain (rest looked up from reference TRBV5-1 and TRBJ1-2): KAGVTQTPRYLIKTRGQQVTLSCSPISGHRSVSWYQQTPGQGLQFLFEYFSETQRNKGNFPGRFSGRQFSNSRSEMNVSTLELGDSALYLCASRQDRGHGYTFGSGTRLTVV.